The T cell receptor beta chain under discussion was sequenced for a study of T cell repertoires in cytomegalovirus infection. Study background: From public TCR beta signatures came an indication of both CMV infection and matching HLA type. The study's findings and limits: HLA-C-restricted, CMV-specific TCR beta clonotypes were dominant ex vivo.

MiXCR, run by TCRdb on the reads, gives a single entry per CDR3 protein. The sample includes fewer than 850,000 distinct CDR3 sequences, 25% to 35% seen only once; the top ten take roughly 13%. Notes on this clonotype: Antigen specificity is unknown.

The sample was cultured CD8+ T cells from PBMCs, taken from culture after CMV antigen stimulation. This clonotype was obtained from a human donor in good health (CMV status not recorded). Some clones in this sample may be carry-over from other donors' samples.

This CDR3 is CASSLDYRDRSLSYNEQFF. CDR3 coding DNA: TGTGCCAGCAGCCTAGATTACAGAGACAGGTCGTTATCCTACAATGAGCAGTTCTTC. V is TRBV5-6 and J is TRBJ2-1, with D maybe TRBD1 (6 bases). Trimming stripped 4 bases from V and 1 base from J, with 24 bases between. The CDR3 is 19 residues long. Germline CDR1 reads SGHDT; CDR2 reads YYEEEE.